One sample yielded the 20 T cell receptor beta chains listed below, sequenced in a study of a mutant IDH1 vaccine in newly diagnosed glioma. This table comes from immunoSEQ multiplex PCR, and its TCRdb copy is limited to in-frame clones, with some not included. The data show about 94,000 clones, roughly 86% seen once. The antigens these receptors bind are not known. Time point described: week 47, end of study. What each vaccine dose contained was 300 ug of mutant IDH1 20-mer peptide, accompanied by topical imiquimod. The material was PBMCs, obtained from a glioma patient whose treatment included an IDH1 peptide vaccine. The receptors originated from a woman aged 50 to 60 with glioma.

This clone is a singleton in its sample. The chain employs TRBV28 and TRBJ2-7; unclear D gene. Trimming removed 3 bases at V and 1 base at J, with 7 bases between. The CDR3 sequence is 13 residues long. In germline, CDR1 is MDHEN, CDR2 SYDVKM. The CDR3 is CASSFIGSYEQYF. DNA of the CDR3: TGTGCCAGCAGTTTTATCGGGTCCTACGAGCAGTACTTC.

This clone has only one observation. The chain employs TRBV6-1 and TRBJ1-2; 7 bases are a match to TRBD1. The germline CDR1 and CDR2 sequences are MNHNS and SASEGT. J was trimmed by 2 bases and V by 4 bases; bases with no gene match: 13. The CDR3 has 17 residues. The CDR3 sequence: CASSGGSGTVNNYGYTF. The DNA for the CDR3 is TGTGCCAGCAGTGGAGGATCCGGGACAGTCAACAACTATGGCTACACCTTC.

This chain uses TRBV6-5 with TRBJ1-1, with 7 bases that match TRBD1. The CDR3 consists of 14 residues. Germline CDR1 and CDR2: MNHEY and SVGAGI. Trimming removed 6 bases from V and 3 bases from J; junction bases left unmatched: 7. The DNA for the CDR3 is TGTGCCAGCAGCCGGACAGGAGACTACACTGAAGCTTTCTTT. The encoded protein is CASSRTGDYTEAFF.

The chain carries TRBV30 and TRBJ2-7, with 9 bases fitting TRBD1. CDR1 and CDR2 from the germline V gene are GTSNPN and SVGIG (reference sequence). The CDR3 consists of 15 residues. V gave up 6 bases and J gave up 1 base; unmatched junction bases: 10. DNA of the CDR3: TGTGCCTGCATAAATTCCGGACAGGGGTCCTACGAGCAGTACTTC. Protein product: CACINSGQGSYEQYF.

The V and J genes are TRBV13 and TRBJ2-7; D may correspond to TRBD1 or TRBD2 (5 bases each). Per the germline V gene, CDR1 is PRHDT and CDR2 is FYEKMQ (reference sequence). V was clipped by 0 bases and J by 0 bases, with 15 bases between them. This CDR3 has 17 amino acids. DNA for the CDR3: TGTGCCAGCAGCTTAGGAGGGGTCCTACGGGGCTCCTACGAGCAGTACTTC. Translating it yields CASSLGGVLRGSYEQYF. The whole variable domain, remainder taken from reference TRBV13 and TRBJ2-7, is AAGVIQSPRHLIKEKRETATLKCYPIPRHDTVYWYQQGPGQDPQFLISFYEKMQSDKGSIPDRFSAQQFSDYHSELNMSSLELGDSALYFCASSLGGVLRGSYEQYFGPGTRLTVT.

The chain has TRBV6-6 and TRBJ2-7; 11 bases are a match to TRBD2. This CDR3 contains 15 residues. Per germline, CDR1 MNHNY and CDR2 SVGAGI (reference sequence). Unmatched junction bases numbered 6, after V lost 6 bases and J lost 2 bases. In nucleotides, the CDR3 is TGTGCCAGCAGCTGGACTAGCGGGCACCCCTACGAGCAGTACTTC. This codes for CASSWTSGHPYEQYF.

This chain connects TRBV29-1 to TRBJ2-7; 8 bases line up with TRBD2. This CDR3 is 15 amino acids long. From germline, CDR1 is SQVTM and CDR2 ANQGSEA. Losses at the gene ends were 7 bases for V and 0 bases for J; bases not matched to a gene: 11. This CDR3 reads CSANIAGTLSYEQYF. The CDR3 region has the DNA TGCAGCGCTAACATAGCGGGAACCCTCTCCTACGAGCAGTACTTC.

The genes are TRBV19 and TRBJ2-2, with D perhaps matching TRBD2 (6 bases). The CDR3 runs 15 residues. The V gene lost 5 bases and the J gene lost 3 bases, with 13 bases spanning the gap. The V gene's germline CDR1 is LNHDA and CDR2 SQIVND (reference sequence). The CDR3 DNA is TGTGCCAGTAGTGTTGGAGGGCCGGACACCGGGGAGCTGTTTTTT. This encodes CASSVGGPDTGELFF.

This chain links TRBV18 with TRBJ2-3; the D gene could be TRBD1 or TRBD2 (6 bases each). Deletions cut 2 bases from V and 3 bases from J, with 15 bases between. Germline V gene sequence: CDR1 KGHSH, CDR2 LQKENI. The CDR3 runs to 16 residues. CDR3 amino acids: CASSPLRGQGTDTQYF. In DNA form, the CDR3 reads TGTGCCAGCTCACCATTACGGGGGCAGGGAACAGATACGCAGTATTTT. Based on the CDR3 plus reference TRBV18 and TRBJ2-3, the full variable domain is NAGVMQNPRHLVRRRGQEARLRCSPMKGHSHVYWYRQLPEEGLKFMVYLQKENIIDESGMPKERFSAEFPKEGPSILRIQQVVRGDSAAYFCASSPLRGQGTDTQYFGPGTRLTVL.

The chain combines TRBV5-1 with TRBJ2-3; TRBD1 might be the D (5 bases). Germline V lookup: CDR1 SGHRS, CDR2 YFSETQ. The CDR3 sequence is 15 residues long. V was cut by 4 bases and J by 6 bases, with 18 bases left in between. The CDR3 reads CASSLPQDAMDTQYF. CDR3 DNA sequence: TGCGCCAGCAGCCTCCCACAGGATGCGATGGATACGCAGTATTTT.

This clone was recorded once. The chain couples TRBV28 to TRBJ2-5, with 7 bases lining up with TRBD2. V lost 5 bases to trimming and J lost 5 bases; unmatched junction nucleotides: 11. Germline values: CDR1 MDHEN, CDR2 SYDVKM. The CDR3 contains 15 residues. CDR3 loop: CASSGPERGSETQYF. DNA for the CDR3: TGTGCCAGCAGTGGGCCCGAGCGGGGCTCGGAGACCCAGTACTTC.

This rearrangement joins TRBV19 to TRBJ2-5; tentatively, D is TRBD2 (6 bases). In germline, CDR1 is LNHDA, CDR2 SQIVND (reference sequence). The CDR3 extends over 12 amino acids. Deletions cut 6 bases from V and 5 bases from J, with 10 bases between. This chain's CDR3 is CASSRDLETQYF. CDR3 sequence (DNA): TGTGCCAGTAGCAGGGACTTGGAGACCCAGTACTTC.

The chain joins TRBV5-5 to TRBJ1-2; D uncertain. The CDR3 covers 12 residues. With 7 bases removed from V and 0 bases from J, the gap between germline ends came to 7 bases. The germline V gene encodes CDR1 SGHKS and CDR2 YYEKEE (reference sequence). The CDR3 region has the DNA TGTGCCAGCTCAGGAGCTAACTATGGCTACACCTTC. Translation gives CASSGANYGYTF.

This sequence joins TRBV6-5 and TRBJ2-1, with TRBD1 matching 7 bases. CDR1 and CDR2 from the germline V gene are MNHEY and SVGAGI. The CDR3 contains 16 residues. J lost 0 bases, V lost 4 bases, and 6 bases had no gene match. CDR3: CASSFTGESSYNEQFF. For the CDR3, the DNA is TGTGCCAGCAGTTTTACAGGGGAAAGCTCCTACAATGAGCAGTTCTTC.

The rearrangement links TRBV9 to TRBJ2-1, with TRBD1 identical over 7 bases. This CDR3 is built from 15 residues. Germline V gene data show CDR1 as SGDLS and CDR2 as YYNGEE. Losses at the gene ends were 0 bases for V and 0 bases for J; bases not matched to a gene: 0. CDR3 coding DNA: TGTGCCAGCAGCGTAGGACAGGGCTCCTACAATGAGCAGTTCTTC. Amino acid sequence: CASSVGQGSYNEQFF.

The J gene is TRBJ2-5, the V gene TRBV11-2; D gene uncertain. The V end lost 5 bases, the J end lost 2 bases, and 12 bases lay between the germline ends. The CDR3 runs to 14 residues. Germline CDR1 SGHAT, CDR2 FQNNGV. The chain's CDR3 is CASSLGGLQETQYF. The CDR3, as DNA: TGTGCCAGCAGCCTAGGCGGTCTACAAGAGACCCAGTACTTC.

This chain links TRBV5-5 with TRBJ2-7; D is ambiguous. V dropped 0 bases and J dropped 4 bases, with 14 bases sitting between them. Germline V lookup: CDR1 SGHKS, CDR2 YYEKEE (reference sequence). This CDR3 has 15 residues. DNA of the CDR3: TGTGCCAGCAGCTTGGACCAGAAGCTCCAGTACGAGCAGTACTTC. It is translated as CASSLDQKLQYEQYF.

The rearrangement links TRBV10-3 to TRBJ2-1; D not resolved. Germline lookup yields CDR1 ENHRY and CDR2 SYGVKD. V lost 0 bases, J lost 1 base, and 4 bases lay in between. CDR3 length: 14 residues. CDR3 in amino acids: CAISESSSYNEQFF. The CDR3 DNA sequence: TGTGCCATCAGTGAGTCGAGTTCCTACAATGAGCAGTTCTTC.

J is TRBJ1-1 and V is TRBV5-8; D is unclear. The germline CDR1 and CDR2 sequences are SGHTS and YDEGEE. The CDR3 loop spans 14 amino acids. V dropped 0 bases and J dropped 2 bases, with 8 bases sitting between them. CDR3 coding DNA: TGTGCCAGCAGCTTGGTGGCAGTCAACACTGAAGCTTTCTTT. It translates to CASSLVAVNTEAFF. The variable domain in full, with the rest retrieved from reference TRBV5-8 and TRBJ1-1, is EAGVTQSPTHLIKTRGQQATLRCSPISGHTSVYWYQQALGLGLQFLLWYDEGEERNRGNFPPRFSGRQFPNYSSELNVNALELEDSALYLCASSLVAVNTEAFFGQGTRLTVV.

This clone was seen more than once but under ten times. V usage is TRBV18 and J usage is TRBJ1-3, with D hard to call. Germline CDR1 is KGHSH and CDR2 is LQKENI. V lost 1 base and J lost 5, with 9 bases in between. The CDR3 has 14 residues. This CDR3 is CASSPLAARNTIYF. In nucleotides, the CDR3 is TGTGCCAGCTCACCACTTGCAGCCCGAAACACCATATATTTT.